These 7 T cell receptor beta chains were all obtained from the same sample, sequenced in a study of shared clonotypes between healthy human individuals. Libraries were prepared by immunoSEQ multiplex PCR; TCRdb keeps only in-frame clonotypes and omits some of them. Here the sample spans approximately 2,000,000 clones, about 90% being singletons. Sequenced input: naive CD4+ T cells from PBMCs. Subset indicated: CD45RA+ positively selected. These receptors originate from a man between 18 and 29 years old in good health. Some clones in this sample may be carry-over from other donors' samples.

This clone was seen a few times. Within the sample, other DNA sequences also encode this same CDR3. The chain uses TRBV2 and TRBJ1-1; perhaps TRBD1 as D (5 bases). Germline CDR1 reads SNHLY; CDR2 reads FYNNEI. Deletions cut 3 bases from V and 5 bases from J, with 13 bases between. The CDR3 is 14 amino acids. In DNA form, the CDR3 reads TGTGCCAGCAGTGATGAAGGGGTTAATACTGAAGCTTTCTTT. Amino acids: CASSDEGVNTEAFF.

V is TRBV7-2 and J is TRBJ1-5, with 8 nucleotides matching TRBD1. Unmatched junction bases numbered 7, after V lost 5 bases and J lost 1 base. Germline lookup yields CDR1 SGHTA and CDR2 FQGNSA. This CDR3 has 16 amino acids. CDR3 bases: TGTGCCAGCAGCCCACAGGGGGAATCGAGCAATCAGCCCCAGCATTTT. It translates to CASSPQGESSNQPQHF.

The rearrangement joins TRBV5-1 to TRBJ1-1; D is unclear. The CDR3 length is 14 residues. V was pared by 0 bases and J by 3 bases, with 9 bases between. Germline values: CDR1 SGHRS, CDR2 YFSETQ. For the CDR3, the DNA is TGCGCCAGCAGCTTGGGCGGGGTTGACACTGAAGCTTTCTTT. Residues: CASSLGGVDTEAFF.

J is TRBJ2-1 and V is TRBV7-9, with D possibly TRBD2 on 5 matching bases. The germline gives CDR1 SEHNR, CDR2 FQNEAQ (reference sequence). With 1 base removed from V and 7 bases from J, the gap between germline ends came to 11 bases. The CDR3 runs 14 residues. The CDR3 sequence is CASSLVAPGNEQFF. CDR3 bases: TGTGCCAGCAGCTTAGTGGCCCCGGGAAATGAGCAGTTCTTC.

The rearrangement links TRBV25-1 to TRBJ2-3; 9 bases map to TRBD2. The V segment lost 1 base and the J segment 3 bases; nucleotides outside the gene matches: 5. The V gene's germline CDR1 is MGHDK and CDR2 SYGVNS. The CDR3 extends over 16 amino acids. The CDR3 DNA is TGTGCCAGCAGTGAATTTAGGACTAGCGAAACAGATACGCAGTATTTT. Protein product: CASSEFRTSETDTQYF.

This chain links TRBV18 with TRBJ1-2; 7 nucleotides agree with TRBD1. J was trimmed by 6 bases and V by 4 bases; bases with no gene match: 11. CDR1 and CDR2 from the germline V gene are KGHSH and LQKENI. The CDR3 has 15 residues. The CDR3 here is CASSRGMTGIDGYTF. Here the CDR3 DNA reads TGTGCCAGCTCACGGGGGATGACAGGGATTGATGGCTACACCTTC.

This clone was observed a handful of times. The chain joins TRBV19 to TRBJ1-1; 7 bases agree with TRBD1. V lost 4 bases and J lost 5; bases outside the gene matches: 10. This CDR3 region has 15 residues. Germline V gene data show CDR1 as LNHDA and CDR2 as SQIVND (reference sequence). CDR3 sequence: CASSTPRGGRTEAFF. The CDR3 DNA reads TGTGCCAGTAGTACCCCCAGGGGGGGAAGAACTGAAGCTTTCTTT. Using reference TRBV19 and TRBJ1-1 for the parts outside the CDR3, the full variable domain is DGGITQSPKYLFRKEGQNVTLSCEQNLNHDAMYWYRQDPGQGLRLIYYSQIVNDFQKGDIAEGYSVSREKKESFPLTVTSAQKNPTAFYLCASSTPRGGRTEAFFGQGTRLTVV.